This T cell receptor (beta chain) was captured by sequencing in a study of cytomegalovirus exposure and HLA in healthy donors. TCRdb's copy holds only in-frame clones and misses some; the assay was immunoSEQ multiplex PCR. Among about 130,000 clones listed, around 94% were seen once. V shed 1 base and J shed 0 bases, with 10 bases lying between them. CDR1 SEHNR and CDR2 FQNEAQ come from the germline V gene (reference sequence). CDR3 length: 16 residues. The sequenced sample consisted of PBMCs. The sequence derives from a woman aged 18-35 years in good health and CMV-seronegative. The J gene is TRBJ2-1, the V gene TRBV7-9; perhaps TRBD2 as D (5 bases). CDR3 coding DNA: TGTGCCAGCAGCTTAGGGACTGGGAGCTCCTACAATGAGCAGTTCTTC. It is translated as CASSLGTGSSYNEQFF.